Included here is one T cell receptor beta chain sequence, with context. Per germline, CDR1 SGHDN and CDR2 FVKESK. V was clipped by 0 bases and J by 4 bases; unmatched bases: 6. This CDR3 is built from 17 residues. This sample stems from a study of blood T cell repertoires in COVID-19. Overall study: Whether acute or convalescent, the COVID-19 samples came from the United States, Italy and Spain. T cells, B-cell-depleted T cells, or PBMCs provided the cDNA or gDNA that served as material.

In the authors' methods: By means of reference gene primer amplification, nucleated cell counts were estimated. Here immunoSEQ multiplex PCR was the method, and the copy in TCRdb shows in-frame clones only, minus some. Clone size and the V and J calls come from that table; the DNA yielded D and trimming. The sample comprises about 280,000 clones, around 87% of which are singletons, and about 1.7% rests with the top ten. The sequence was collected from a woman aged 18 to 35 with acute COVID-19. Sequencing was done on a sample of PBMCs or T cells enriched from blood (not recorded which). The chain employs TRBV14 and TRBJ2-2; the match to TRBD2 covers 9 bases. The chain's CDR3 is CASSQDRLAGTTGELFF. DNA of the CDR3: TGTGCCAGCAGCCAAGATAGGCTAGCGGGGACCACCGGGGAGCTGTTTTTT. Full variable domain (missing parts from reference TRBV14 and TRBJ2-2): EAGVTQFPSHSVIEKGQTVTLRCDPISGHDNLYWYRRVMGKEIKFLLHFVKESKQDESGMPNNRFLAERTGGTYSTLKVQPAELEDSGVYFCASSQDRLAGTTGELFFGEGSRLTVL.